This entry features one T cell receptor beta chain sequence. The record originates from a study of blood T cell repertoires in COVID-19. Across the study: Sample material is recorded as cDNA or gDNA derived from T cells, B-cell-depleted T cells, or PBMCs.

The assay was immunoSEQ multiplex PCR, and TCRdb's table has in-frame clones only and misses some. The sample has just over 650,000 clones; more than 80% are singletons. The specimen sequenced was peripheral blood. The clonotype originates from a woman younger than 30 with acute or convalescent COVID-19.

CDR3 bases: TGTGCCAGTAGTATAGGAAAGGCACAGAACCGTAATTCACCCCTCCACTTT. Its translation is CASSIGKAQNRNSPLHF. The gene calls are TRBV19 and TRBJ1-6, with D hard to call. CDR3 length: 17 amino acids. V was trimmed by 1 base and J by 6 bases, leaving 16 bases between them. Germline values: CDR1 LNHDA, CDR2 SQIVND (reference sequence).